These 15 T cell receptor beta chains were all obtained from the same sample, sequenced in a study of T cell responses to AZD1222 COVID-19 vaccine. The table came from immunoSEQ multiplex PCR; TCRdb's copy has only in-frame clones and leaves some out. The sample holds tens of thousands of clones; about 90% are singletons and the top ten take 7.5% to 10%. Specimen: peripheral blood, collected 28 days after the second AZD1222 dose. These receptor sequences come from an adult who received the AZD1222 COVID-19 vaccine.

The gene calls are TRBV7-9 and TRBJ1-5; TRBD1 agrees at 8 bases. V lost 8 bases to trimming and J lost 1 base; unmatched junction nucleotides: 7. Germline CDR1 SEHNR, CDR2 FQNEAQ (reference sequence). This CDR3 has 15 residues. CDR3 nucleotides: TGTGCCAGCCAAGCACAGGGGGGGAGCAATCAGCCCCAGCATTTT. Translating gives CASQAQGGSNQPQHF.

V gene TRBV19 combines with J gene TRBJ1-1; TRBD1 might be the D (5 bases). The CDR3 is made up of 16 amino acids. V lost 6 bases and J lost 3, with 20 bases in between. CDR1 and CDR2 (germline): LNHDA, SQIVND (reference sequence). The CDR3 coding sequence is TGTGCCAGTAGCCCAACCCCCGGGACGATGGACACTGAAGCTTTCTTT. Translated: CASSPTPGTMDTEAFF.

This chain links TRBV5-8 with TRBJ1-1; 10 positions agree with TRBD1. V trimming: 4 bases; J trimming: 0 bases; junction bases outside the gene matches: 12. Per germline, CDR1 SGHTS and CDR2 YDEGEE. This CDR3 is 18 amino acids long. The CDR3 nucleotides read TGTGCCAGCAGCCCCCAGACAGGGGGCAGGGCAATGAACACTGAAGCTTTCTTT. Amino acid sequence: CASSPQTGGRAMNTEAFF.

V is TRBV4-3 and J is TRBJ2-7; D is possibly TRBD2 (8 bases). The V gene's germline CDR1 is LGHNA and CDR2 YSLEER. The CDR3 runs 18 residues. Trimming took 1 base from V and 4 from J, leaving 23 bases between them. The CDR3 coding sequence is TGCGCCAGCAGCCAAGCGGCCAAGGGGGCGGGAGGTTCTTACGAGCAGTACTTC. Its translation: CASSQAAKGAGGSYEQYF.

V and J are TRBV19 and TRBJ2-1; TRBD1 agrees at 10 bases. The V segment lost 1 base and the J segment 8 bases; nucleotides outside the gene matches: 2. The CDR3 runs to 14 residues. The germline gives CDR1 LNHDA, CDR2 SQIVND (reference sequence). This CDR3 is CASSIGQGAYEQFF. The CDR3 DNA reads as TGTGCCAGTAGTATAGGACAGGGGGCCTATGAGCAGTTCTTC. Variable domain in full (rest from reference TRBV19 and TRBJ2-1): DGGITQSPKYLFRKEGQNVTLSCEQNLNHDAMYWYRQDPGQGLRLIYYSQIVNDFQKGDIAEGYSVSREKKESFPLTVTSAQKNPTAFYLCASSIGQGAYEQFFGPGTRLTVL.

The chain is built from TRBV19 and TRBJ2-2; D may be TRBD2 (5 bases). The germline V gene encodes CDR1 LNHDA and CDR2 SQIVND (reference sequence). This CDR3 has 15 amino acids. V was shortened by 6 bases and J by 1 base, with 12 bases between the two germline ends. CDR3 sequence: CASSPGGRNTGELFF. Here the CDR3 DNA reads TGTGCCAGTAGCCCTGGAGGAAGGAACACCGGGGAGCTGTTTTTT.

V and J are TRBV15 and TRBJ2-7, with D uncertain. Germline V gene lookup returns CDR1 LNHNV and CDR2 YYDKDF (reference sequence). V was trimmed by 0 bases and J by 4 bases, leaving 7 bases between them. The CDR3 spans 13 residues. CDR3 residues: CATSRDEGYEQYF. The CDR3 DNA reads TGTGCCACCAGCAGAGATGAAGGGTACGAGCAGTACTTC.

The rearrangement uses TRBV29-1 and TRBJ1-1; D not certain. Germline V lookup: CDR1 SQVTM, CDR2 ANQGSEA. CDR3 length equals 13 residues. The V gene lost 5 bases and the J gene lost 2 bases, with 12 bases spanning the gap. CDR3 sequence reads: CSVYGLINTEAFF. The CDR3 DNA reads TGCAGCGTTTATGGACTGATTAACACTGAAGCTTTCTTT.

This sequence joins TRBV19 and TRBJ1-1; possible D gene TRBD1, 5 bases. Germline V gene data show CDR1 as LNHDA and CDR2 as SQIVND (reference sequence). Trimming took off 3 bases at V and 6 bases at J, with 14 bases between the two ends. The CDR3 loop spans 14 amino acids. CDR3 DNA: TGTGCCAGTAGTATCAGGGCAGGTAGCTCTGAAGCTTTCTTT. It yields the protein CASSIRAGSSEAFF.

This chain's CDR3 is CASSLAGTGPQETQYF. The CDR3 DNA follows: TGTGCCAGCAGCTTAGCCGGGACAGGGCCCCAAGAGACCCAGTACTTC. The chain joins TRBV7-2 to TRBJ2-5, with 9 positions matching TRBD1. The CDR3 is 16 amino acids. Germline-derived CDR1 and CDR2 are SGHTA and FQGNSA. The ends lost 0 bases at V and 1 base at J; junction bases unmatched: 3.

The chain joins TRBV4-1 to TRBJ2-2; no clear D. This CDR3 contains 14 residues. Germline loops: CDR1 MGHRA, CDR2 YSYEKL. Trimming took 0 bases from V and 9 from J, leaving 11 bases between them. CDR3 loop: CASSQDQAGWELFF. CDR3 sequence (DNA): TGCGCCAGCAGCCAAGACCAGGCAGGTTGGGAGCTGTTTTTT.

The rearrangement joins TRBV28 to TRBJ2-2; D is uncertain. CDR3 length: 14 amino acids. Trimming pared 5 bases from V and 0 bases from J, leaving 7 bases between. The V gene's germline CDR1 is MDHEN and CDR2 SYDVKM. Written as DNA, the CDR3 is TGTGCCAGCAGTCCCCACGCGAACACCGGGGAGCTGTTTTTT. It encodes CASSPHANTGELFF.

The chain links TRBV30 to TRBJ2-7; 8 bases map to TRBD2. Germline values: CDR1 GTSNPN, CDR2 SVGIG (reference sequence). This CDR3 is 15 amino acids long. The V gene end was trimmed by 0 bases and the J gene end by 3 bases; junction bases not matched to a gene: 7. The CDR3 DNA is TGTGCCTGGAGTGTACCCGGGAGGGCCGTCTACGAGCAGTACTTC. Translation: CAWSVPGRAVYEQYF.

The chain links TRBV28 to TRBJ1-1; D gene uncertain. V was cut by 3 bases and J by 6 bases, with 14 bases left in between. Germline values: CDR1 MDHEN, CDR2 SYDVKM. CDR3 length equals 14 residues. DNA of the CDR3: TGTGCCAGCAGTTTTAGGGTCACGAGCGCTGAAGCTTTCTTT. Protein sequence: CASSFRVTSAEAFF. Full variable domain (remainder filled in from reference TRBV28 and TRBJ1-1): DVKVTQSSRYLVKRTGEKVFLECVQDMDHENMFWYRQDPGLGLRLIYFSYDVKMKEKGDIPEGYSVSREKKERFSLILESASTNQTSMYLCASSFRVTSAEAFFGQGTRLTVV.

The chain has TRBV28 and TRBJ2-7; D gene ambiguous. This CDR3 contains 13 residues. CDR1 is MDHEN and CDR2 is SYDVKM in the germline V gene. V lost 2 bases and J lost 7, with 12 bases in between. The CDR3 DNA is TGTGCCAGCAGTTTAGACGGCAACCTGGAGCAGTACTTC. Translating gives CASSLDGNLEQYF.